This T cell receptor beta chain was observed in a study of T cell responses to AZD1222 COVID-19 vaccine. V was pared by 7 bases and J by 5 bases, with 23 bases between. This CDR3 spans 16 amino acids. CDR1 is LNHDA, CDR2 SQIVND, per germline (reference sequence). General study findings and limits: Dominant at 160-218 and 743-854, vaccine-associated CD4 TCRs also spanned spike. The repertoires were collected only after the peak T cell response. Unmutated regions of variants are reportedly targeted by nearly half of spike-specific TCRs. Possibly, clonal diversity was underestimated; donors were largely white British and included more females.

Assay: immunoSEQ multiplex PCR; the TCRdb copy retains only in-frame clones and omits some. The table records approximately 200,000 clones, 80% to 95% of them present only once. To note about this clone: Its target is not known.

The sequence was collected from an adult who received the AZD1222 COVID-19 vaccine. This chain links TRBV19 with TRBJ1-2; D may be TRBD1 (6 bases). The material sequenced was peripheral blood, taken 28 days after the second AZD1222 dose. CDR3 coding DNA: TGTGCCAGTACTCTAGACGAGGGGGTAGGAAGGTATGGCTACACCTTC. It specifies CASTLDEGVGRYGYTF.